This entry lists 9 T cell receptor beta chains sequenced from one sample in a study of blood T cell repertoires in COVID-19. TCRdb's copy holds only in-frame clones and misses some; the assay was immunoSEQ multiplex PCR. Seen here are some 100,000 clones, around nine tenths observed once, and the top ten hold 4% to 6%. The sequencing sample was made of peripheral blood. These receptors all come from a man aged 50-60 years with acute or convalescent COVID-19.

Concerning this clone itself: The same CDR3 also results from other DNA sequences found in this sample. V gene TRBV5-1 combines with J gene TRBJ2-7, with a weak D call TRBD2 (5 bases). The length of the CDR3 is 14 residues. Deletions cut 0 bases from V and 7 bases from J, with 14 bases between. CDR1 is SGHRS, CDR2 YFSETQ, per germline. The CDR3 sequence is CASSLVEGGREQYF. CDR3 DNA: TGCGCCAGCAGCTTGGTAGAGGGTGGGCGGGAGCAGTACTTC.

The chain uses TRBV30 and TRBJ2-5; 8 nucleotides match TRBD2. With V trimmed by 2 bases and J by 3 bases, 5 bases remained unmatched. The germline CDR1 and CDR2 sequences are GTSNPN and SVGIG (reference sequence). The CDR3 is made up of 14 amino acids. The CDR3: CAWSSELAEETQYF. The CDR3 DNA reads TGTGCCTGGAGTTCCGAACTAGCGGAAGAGACCCAGTACTTC.

V usage is TRBV5-5 and J usage is TRBJ1-2; no firm D call. Deletions cut 3 bases from V and 2 bases from J, with 11 bases between. The CDR3 runs 14 residues. Germline V lookup: CDR1 SGHKS, CDR2 YYEKEE (reference sequence). CDR3 protein: CASSSPTRNYGYTF. The CDR3 bases are TGTGCCAGCAGCTCCCCGACACGCAACTATGGCTACACCTTC.

The chain couples TRBV6-5 to TRBJ2-7, with D perhaps matching TRBD1 (6 bases). V was clipped by 2 bases and J by 7 bases, with 18 bases between them. The length of the CDR3 is 15 residues. Per the germline V gene, CDR1 is MNHEY and CDR2 is SVGAGI. The CDR3 sequence: CASSYTGTLTQEQYF. DNA for the CDR3: TGTGCCAGCAGTTACACCGGGACACTCACCCAGGAGCAGTACTTC.

The CDR3 region is CASSQERGLAGKETQYF. Here the CDR3 DNA reads TGTGCCAGCAGCCAAGAACGGGGACTAGCGGGCAAGGAGACCCAGTACTTC. V usage is TRBV3-1 (or the pseudogene TRBV3-2) and J usage is TRBJ2-5, with 12 bases aligning to TRBD2. Trimming took 0 bases from V and 5 from J; bases not matched to a gene: 7. The CDR3 consists of 17 residues. Germline CDR1 is LGHDT and CDR2 is YNNKEL (reference sequence).

The rearrangement joins TRBV18 to TRBJ2-1; D ambiguous. V lost 1 base to trimming and J lost 0 bases, with 13 bases between them. Germline assignment: CDR1 KGHSH and CDR2 LQKENI. The CDR3 extends over 17 amino acids. The CDR3 DNA reads as TGTGCCAGCTCACCACGTGTTGCGTACAGCTCCTACAATGAGCAGTTCTTC. This translates into CASSPRVAYSSYNEQFF. Looking up the rest from reference TRBV18 and TRBJ2-1 gives the full variable domain: NAGVMQNPRHLVRRRGQEARLRCSPMKGHSHVYWYRQLPEEGLKFMVYLQKENIIDESGMPKERFSAEFPKEGPSILRIQQVVRGDSAAYFCASSPRVAYSSYNEQFFGPGTRLTVL.

The chain has TRBV19 and TRBJ2-7, with 11 bases aligning to TRBD1. This CDR3 spans 14 amino acids. The germline CDR1 and CDR2 sequences are LNHDA and SQIVND (reference sequence). V shed 5 bases and J 5 bases; nucleotides not matched to a gene: 5. The CDR3 DNA sequence: TGTGCCAGTAGTGCGGACAGGGGGCGGGACGAGCAGTACTTC. Translating gives CASSADRGRDEQYF.

This chain connects TRBV6-5 to TRBJ1-5, with D perhaps matching TRBD1 (6 bases). The germline CDR1 and CDR2 sequences are MNHEY and SVGAGI. The CDR3 covers 14 residues. V was shortened by 10 bases and J by 4 bases, with 17 bases between the two germline ends. The CDR3 DNA reads as TGTGCCACCCGAACGGGGGGCCTGAATCAGCCCCAGCATTTT. Its protein product is CATRTGGLNQPQHF.

The chain has TRBV11-3 and TRBJ2-7, with no clear D. The CDR3 length is 16 residues. The V end lost 4 bases, the J end lost 2 bases, and 18 bases lay between the germline ends. The germline V gene has CDR1 SGHNT and CDR2 YENEEA. This CDR3 is CASSSLGGTQTYEQYF. The CDR3 region has the DNA TGTGCCAGCAGCTCTCTTGGCGGAACCCAAACCTACGAGCAGTACTTC.